The 8 T cell receptor beta chains given below trace back to one sample, sequenced in a study of OX40 agonist ivuxolimab in advanced cancers. Libraries were prepared by immunoSEQ multiplex PCR; TCRdb keeps only in-frame clonotypes and omits some of them. The sample carries 39,000 or so clones, approximately 86% recorded once. Sequenced here: CD4+ or CD8+ T cells sorted from blood, sampled in a trial of the OX40 agonist ivuxolimab. These receptor sequences come from an adult with an advanced solid tumor such as melanoma, head and neck, liver or kidney cancer.

The V and J genes are TRBV7-8 and TRBJ2-7, with D perhaps matching TRBD1 or TRBD2 (5 bases each). V gave up 5 bases and J gave up 3 bases, with 11 bases separating them. CDR3 length: 13 amino acids. Looked up from germline, CDR1 is SGHVS and CDR2 is FQNEAQ. The CDR3 DNA sequence: TGTGCCAGCAGCCAAGATGGGGGCTACGAGCAGTACTTC. Translating gives CASSQDGGYEQYF.

The chain employs TRBV13 and TRBJ2-1; D could derive from TRBD1 or TRBD2 (7 bases each). Trimming stripped 3 bases from V and 2 bases from J, with 14 bases between. Per the germline V gene, CDR1 is PRHDT and CDR2 is FYEKMQ (reference sequence). The CDR3 has 16 residues. CDR3 loop: CASSFRGDSPYNEQFF. The CDR3 coding sequence is TGTGCCAGCAGCTTCCGGGGGGACAGCCCCTACAATGAGCAGTTCTTC.

This clone is judged medium-sized (0.01 to 0.1%). The chain carries TRBV5-6 and TRBJ1-2; D gene unclear. The CDR3 loop spans 14 amino acids. The V end lost 4 bases, the J end lost 4 bases, and 14 bases lay between the germline ends. Looked up from germline, CDR1 is SGHDT and CDR2 is YYEEEE. In DNA, the CDR3 is TGTGCCAGCAGCGTTCGTACTTCCACCTATGGCTACACCTTC. Its translation is CASSVRTSTYGYTF.

The chain joins TRBV21-1 to TRBJ2-7; TRBD1, the table's D call, was not compared with the DNA. TRBV21-1 is given as a pseudogene. This CDR3 is 15 amino acids long. CDR3 sequence reads: CASSTRQGLGYEQYF. The DNA of the CDR3 is TGTGCCAGCAGCACCCGACAGGGACTTGGGTACGAGCAGTACTTC.

The J gene is TRBJ1-3, the V gene TRBV2; D ambiguous. The CDR3 sequence is 15 residues long. V lost 1 base, J lost 0 bases, and 7 bases lay in between. Germline values: CDR1 SNHLY, CDR2 FYNNEI. In nucleotides, the CDR3 is TGTGCCAGCAGTGAAGGAGAGTACTCTGGAAACACCATATATTTT. This sequence encodes CASSEGEYSGNTIYF. The whole variable domain, remainder taken from reference TRBV2 and TRBJ1-3, is EPEVTQTPSHQVTQMGQEVILRCVPISNHLYFYWYRQILGQKVEFLVSFYNNEISEKSEIFDDQFSVERPDGSNFTLKIRSTKLEDSAMYFCASSEGEYSGNTIYFGEGSWLTVV.

V gene TRBV19 combines with J gene TRBJ2-5, with D tentatively TRBD2 (5 bases). V was cut by 1 base and J by 0 bases, with 6 bases left in between. Germline V CDR1 and CDR2: LNHDA, SQIVND (reference sequence). CDR3 size: 14 residues. The CDR3 is CASSIGENQETQYF. The CDR3 DNA sequence: TGTGCCAGTAGTATAGGGGAGAACCAAGAGACCCAGTACTTC. The full variable domain, rest sourced from reference TRBV19 and TRBJ2-5, is DGGITQSPKYLFRKEGQNVTLSCEQNLNHDAMYWYRQDPGQGLRLIYYSQIVNDFQKGDIAEGYSVSREKKESFPLTVTSAQKNPTAFYLCASSIGENQETQYFGPGTRLLVL.

The CDR3 loop is CASRLRATQETQYF. CDR3 coding DNA: TGTGCCAGCAGATTACGGGCGACTCAAGAGACCCAGTACTTC. This chain links TRBV6-6 with TRBJ2-5; D call uncertain. Trimming removed 6 bases from V and 2 bases from J, with 13 bases in between. The germline gives CDR1 MNHNY, CDR2 SVGAGI (reference sequence). This CDR3 spans 14 amino acids.

The chain combines TRBV19 with TRBJ1-1, with a weak D call TRBD1 (5 bases). Germline-derived CDR1 and CDR2 are LNHDA and SQIVND (reference sequence). The CDR3 loop spans 15 amino acids. V was shortened by 2 bases and J by 2 bases, with 12 bases between the two germline ends. Here the CDR3 reads CASSITGDPNTEAFF. The DNA for the CDR3 is TGTGCCAGTAGTATAACGGGGGACCCTAACACTGAAGCTTTCTTT.